This TCR beta chain was recovered during a study of blood T cell repertoires in COVID-19. At the level of the study: In each case, the material was cDNA or gDNA derived from T cells, B-cell-depleted T cells, or PBMCs.

Those who participated ranged in age from about 18 to 89 years and resided in approximately 23 US areas. Allocation to cohorts depended on clinical history reported by the participants. Germline CDR1 and CDR2: SGHNT and YYREEE (reference sequence). The J segment lost 2 bases and the V segment lost 6 bases, leaving 11 bases of the junction unmatched. The CDR3 is made up of 16 amino acids. Here immunoSEQ multiplex PCR was the method, and the copy in TCRdb shows in-frame clones only, minus some. The sample lists under 500,000 clones; around 91% were seen once. The chain is built from TRBV5-4 and TRBJ2-3, with 8 positions matching TRBD2. The receptor was derived from a man aged 25 to 45 who had recovered from COVID-19. The sequencing input was PBMCs or T cells enriched from blood (not recorded which). CDR3 region: CASTPAGTSPTDTQYF. As DNA, the CDR3 is TGTGCCAGCACCCCGGCCGGGACTAGTCCCACAGATACGCAGTATTTT. Using reference TRBV5-4 and TRBJ2-3 for the parts outside the CDR3, the full variable domain is ETGVTQSPTHLIKTRGQQVTLRCSSQSGHNTVSWYQQALGQGPQFIFQYYREEENGRGNFPPRFSGLQFPNYSSELNVNALELDDSALYLCASTPAGTSPTDTQYFGPGTRLTVL.